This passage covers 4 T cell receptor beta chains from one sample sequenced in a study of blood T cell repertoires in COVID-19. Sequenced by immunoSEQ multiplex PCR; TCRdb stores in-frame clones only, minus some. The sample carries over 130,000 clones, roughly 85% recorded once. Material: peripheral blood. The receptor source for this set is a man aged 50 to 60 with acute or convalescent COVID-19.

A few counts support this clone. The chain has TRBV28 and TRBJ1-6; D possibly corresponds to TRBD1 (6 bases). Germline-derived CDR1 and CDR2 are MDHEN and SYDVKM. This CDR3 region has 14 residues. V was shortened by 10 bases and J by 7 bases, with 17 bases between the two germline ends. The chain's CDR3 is CATHRVVGNSPLHF. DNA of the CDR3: TGTGCCACACACAGGGTCGTGGGCAATTCACCCCTCCACTTT.

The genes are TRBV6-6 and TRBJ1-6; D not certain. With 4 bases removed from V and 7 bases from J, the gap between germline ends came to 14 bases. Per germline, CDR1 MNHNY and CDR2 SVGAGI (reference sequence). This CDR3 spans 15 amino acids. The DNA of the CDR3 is TGTGCCAGCAGTTTTTTTGAGCCCCTAAATTCACCCCTCCACTTT. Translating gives CASSFFEPLNSPLHF.

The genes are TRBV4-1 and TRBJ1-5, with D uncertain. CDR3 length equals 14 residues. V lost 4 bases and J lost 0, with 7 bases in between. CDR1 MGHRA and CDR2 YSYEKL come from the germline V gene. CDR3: CASSRGNSNQPQHF. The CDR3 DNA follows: TGCGCCAGCAGCCGAGGTAATAGCAATCAGCCCCAGCATTTT.

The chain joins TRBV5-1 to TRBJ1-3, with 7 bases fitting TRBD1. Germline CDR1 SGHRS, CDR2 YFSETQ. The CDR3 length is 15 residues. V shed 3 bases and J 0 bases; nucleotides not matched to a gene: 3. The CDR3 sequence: CASSSGTASGNTIYF. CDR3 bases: TGCGCCAGCAGCTCAGGGACAGCCTCTGGAAACACCATATATTTT.